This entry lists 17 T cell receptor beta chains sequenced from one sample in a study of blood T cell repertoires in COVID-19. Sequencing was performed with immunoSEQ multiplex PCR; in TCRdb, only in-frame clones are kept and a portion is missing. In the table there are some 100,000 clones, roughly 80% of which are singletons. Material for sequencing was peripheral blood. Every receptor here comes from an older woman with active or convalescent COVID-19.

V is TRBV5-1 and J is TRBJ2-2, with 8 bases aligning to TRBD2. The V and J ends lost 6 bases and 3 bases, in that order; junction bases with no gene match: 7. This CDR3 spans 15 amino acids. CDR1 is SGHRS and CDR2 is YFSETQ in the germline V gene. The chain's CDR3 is CASTSTSADTGELFF. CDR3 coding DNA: TGCGCCAGCACCTCGACTAGCGCGGACACCGGGGAGCTGTTTTTT.

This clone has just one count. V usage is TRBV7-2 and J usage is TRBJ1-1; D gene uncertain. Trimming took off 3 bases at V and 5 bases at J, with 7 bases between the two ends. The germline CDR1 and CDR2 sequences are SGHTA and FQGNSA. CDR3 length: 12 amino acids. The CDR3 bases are TGTGCCAGCAGCTTGTTTTATACTGAAGCTTTCTTT. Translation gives CASSLFYTEAFF.

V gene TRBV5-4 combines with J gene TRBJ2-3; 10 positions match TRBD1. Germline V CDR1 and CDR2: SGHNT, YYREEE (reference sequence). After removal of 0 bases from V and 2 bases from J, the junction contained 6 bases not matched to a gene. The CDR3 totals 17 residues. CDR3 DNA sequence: TGTGCCAGCAGCTTGGCCGGGACAGGGGAGCCCACAGATACGCAGTATTTT. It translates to CASSLAGTGEPTDTQYF.

CDR3 sequence reads: CASVSGQGTYEQYF. In nucleotides, the CDR3 is TGTGCCAGCGTCTCGGGACAGGGCACCTACGAGCAGTACTTC. This chain joins TRBV28 and TRBJ2-7, with 9 bases that match TRBD1. The germline V gene encodes CDR1 MDHEN and CDR2 SYDVKM. The CDR3 sequence is 14 residues long. The ends lost 8 bases at V and 2 bases at J; junction bases unmatched: 7.

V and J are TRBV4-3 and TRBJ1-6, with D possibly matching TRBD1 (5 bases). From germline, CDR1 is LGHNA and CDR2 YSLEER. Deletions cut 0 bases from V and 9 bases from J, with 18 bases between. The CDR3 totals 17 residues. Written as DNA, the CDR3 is TGCGCCAGCAGCCAAGAGGGGACGGGACTCTTGAGTTCACCCCTCCACTTT. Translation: CASSQEGTGLLSSPLHF.

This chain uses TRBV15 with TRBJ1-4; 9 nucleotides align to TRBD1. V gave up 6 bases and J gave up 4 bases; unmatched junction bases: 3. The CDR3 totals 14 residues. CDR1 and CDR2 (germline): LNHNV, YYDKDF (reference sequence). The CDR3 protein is CATRLTGGNEKLFF. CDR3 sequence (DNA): TGTGCCACCAGGTTGACAGGGGGTAATGAAAAACTGTTTTTT.

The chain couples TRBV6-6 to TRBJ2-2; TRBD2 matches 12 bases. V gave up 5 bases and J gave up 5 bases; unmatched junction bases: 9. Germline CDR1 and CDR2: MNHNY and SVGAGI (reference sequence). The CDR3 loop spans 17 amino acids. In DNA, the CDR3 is TGTGCCAGCAGTCTCTCTAGCGGGGGGGCCTCGACCGGGGAGCTGTTTTTT. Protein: CASSLSSGGASTGELFF.

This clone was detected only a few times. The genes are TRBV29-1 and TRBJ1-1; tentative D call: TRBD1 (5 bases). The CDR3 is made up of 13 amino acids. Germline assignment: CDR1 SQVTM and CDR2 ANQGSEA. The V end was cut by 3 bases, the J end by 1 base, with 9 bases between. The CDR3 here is CSVDLGGNTEAFF. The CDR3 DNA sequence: TGCAGCGTTGATCTGGGGGGGAACACTGAAGCTTTCTTT.

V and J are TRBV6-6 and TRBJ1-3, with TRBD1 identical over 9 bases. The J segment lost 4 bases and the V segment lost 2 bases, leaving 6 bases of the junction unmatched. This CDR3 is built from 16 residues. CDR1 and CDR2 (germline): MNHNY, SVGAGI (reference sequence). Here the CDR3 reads CASSYPGQGAGNTIYF. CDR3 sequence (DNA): TGTGCCAGCAGTTACCCGGGACAGGGTGCCGGAAACACCATATATTTT.

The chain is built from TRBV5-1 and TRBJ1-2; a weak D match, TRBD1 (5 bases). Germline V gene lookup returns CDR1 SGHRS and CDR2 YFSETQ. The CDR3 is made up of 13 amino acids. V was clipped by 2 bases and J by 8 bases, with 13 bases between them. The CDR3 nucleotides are TGCGCCAGCAGCTTTTCCAGGGAAAACGGCTACACCTTC. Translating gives CASSFSRENGYTF. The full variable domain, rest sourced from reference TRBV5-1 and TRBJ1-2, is KAGVTQTPRYLIKTRGQQVTLSCSPISGHRSVSWYQQTPGQGLQFLFEYFSETQRNKGNFPGRFSGRQFSNSRSEMNVSTLELGDSALYLCASSFSRENGYTFGSGTRLTVV.

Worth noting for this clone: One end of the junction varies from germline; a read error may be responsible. The CDR3 DNA reads TGTGCTAGCAGCCGGACAGGGGGCGTGAGGGAGACCCAGTACTTC. It translates to CASSRTGGVRETQYF. V and J are TRBV7-7 and TRBJ2-5; 11 nucleotides line up with TRBD1. Germline V gives CDR1 SSHAT, CDR2 FNYEAQ (reference sequence). This CDR3 region has 15 residues. The whole variable domain, filled in from reference TRBV7-7 and TRBJ2-5, reads GAGVSQSPRYKVTKRGQDVTLRCDPISSHATLYWYQQALGQGPEFLTYFNYEAQPDKSGLPSDRFSAERPEGSISTLTIQRTEQRDSAMYRCASSRTGGVRETQYFGPGTRLLVL.

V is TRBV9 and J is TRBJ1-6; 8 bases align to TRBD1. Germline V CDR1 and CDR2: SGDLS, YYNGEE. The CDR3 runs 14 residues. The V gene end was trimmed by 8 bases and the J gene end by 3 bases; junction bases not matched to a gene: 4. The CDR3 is CASGQGFYNSPLHF. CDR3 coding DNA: TGTGCCAGTGGACAGGGCTTCTATAATTCACCCCTCCACTTT.

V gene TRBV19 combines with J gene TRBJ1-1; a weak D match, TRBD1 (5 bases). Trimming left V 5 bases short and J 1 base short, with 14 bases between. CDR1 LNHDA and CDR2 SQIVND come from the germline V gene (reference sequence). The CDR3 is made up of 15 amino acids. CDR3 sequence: CASSGRRQGNTEAFF. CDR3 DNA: TGTGCCAGTAGTGGACGTCGGCAGGGGAACACTGAAGCTTTCTTT. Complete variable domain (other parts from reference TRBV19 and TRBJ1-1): DGGITQSPKYLFRKEGQNVTLSCEQNLNHDAMYWYRQDPGQGLRLIYYSQIVNDFQKGDIAEGYSVSREKKESFPLTVTSAQKNPTAFYLCASSGRRQGNTEAFFGQGTRLTVV.

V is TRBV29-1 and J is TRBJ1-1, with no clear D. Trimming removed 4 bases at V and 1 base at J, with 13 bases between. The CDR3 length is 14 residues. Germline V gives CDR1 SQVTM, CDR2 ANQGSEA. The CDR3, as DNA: TGCAGCGTTGGGGAGGCCACTCCGAACACTGAAGCTTTCTTT. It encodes CSVGEATPNTEAFF.

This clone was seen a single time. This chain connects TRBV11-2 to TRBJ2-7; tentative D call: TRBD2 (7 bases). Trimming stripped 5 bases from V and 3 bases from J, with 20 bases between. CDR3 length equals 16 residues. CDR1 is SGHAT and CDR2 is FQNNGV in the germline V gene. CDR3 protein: CASSLLGAGAFYEQYF. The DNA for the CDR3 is TGTGCCAGCAGCCTCCTTGGGGCGGGGGCCTTCTACGAGCAGTACTTC.

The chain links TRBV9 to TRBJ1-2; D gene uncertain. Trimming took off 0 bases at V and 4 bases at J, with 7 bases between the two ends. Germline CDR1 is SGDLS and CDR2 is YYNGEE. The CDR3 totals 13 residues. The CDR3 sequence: CASSVVGGYGYTF. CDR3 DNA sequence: TGTGCCAGCAGCGTAGTCGGAGGCTATGGCTACACCTTC.

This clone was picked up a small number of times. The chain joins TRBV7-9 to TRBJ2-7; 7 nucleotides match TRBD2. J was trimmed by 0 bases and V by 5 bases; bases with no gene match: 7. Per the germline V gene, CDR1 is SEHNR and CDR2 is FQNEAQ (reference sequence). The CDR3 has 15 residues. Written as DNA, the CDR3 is TGTGCCAGCAGCCCCGACCGGGGGGTCTCCTACGAGCAGTACTTC. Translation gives CASSPDRGVSYEQYF.